These 11 T cell receptor beta chains came from one sample sequenced in a study of blood T cell repertoires in COVID-19. The protocol was immunoSEQ multiplex PCR, while the TCRdb copy is restricted to in-frame clones and leaves out a portion. The table lists 70,000 to 75,000 clones, 90% of them singletons. Sequencing used peripheral blood. The receptor source for this set is a young woman with acute or convalescent COVID-19.

The chain couples TRBV6-5 to TRBJ2-2; 7 positions agree with TRBD1. The V gene end was trimmed by 6 bases and the J gene end by 3 bases; junction bases not matched to a gene: 4. Germline-derived CDR1 and CDR2 are MNHEY and SVGAGI. This CDR3 comprises 14 residues. Here the CDR3 DNA reads TGTGCCAGCAGCCGGGACAGCCACACCGGGGAGCTGTTTTTT. This sequence encodes CASSRDSHTGELFF.

The chain recombines TRBV2 with TRBJ1-6, with 7 bases that match TRBD1. CDR1 and CDR2 (germline): SNHLY, FYNNEI. This CDR3 is 15 amino acids long. V was clipped by 3 bases and J by 7 bases; unmatched bases: 6. CDR3 protein: CASSDRDSINSPLHF. The DNA for the CDR3 is TGTGCCAGCAGTGATCGGGACAGCATCAATTCACCCCTCCACTTT. The full variable domain, in which reference TRBV2 and TRBJ1-6 provide the parts outside the CDR3, is EPEVTQTPSHQVTQMGQEVILRCVPISNHLYFYWYRQILGQKVEFLVSFYNNEISEKSEIFDDQFSVERPDGSNFTLKIRSTKLEDSAMYFCASSDRDSINSPLHFGNGTRLTVT.

The count of this clone is one. The V call is TRBV29-1, the J call TRBJ1-2, with 7 bases identical to TRBD1. This CDR3 comprises 14 residues. Germline V gives CDR1 SQVTM, CDR2 ANQGSEA. Trimming took 4 bases from V and 0 from J; bases not matched to a gene: 5. The CDR3 sequence is CSVAGTAANYGYTF. The CDR3 DNA reads as TGCAGCGTTGCTGGGACAGCAGCTAACTATGGCTACACCTTC.

The chain joins TRBV19 to TRBJ1-5, with D maybe TRBD1 (5 bases). This CDR3 contains 15 residues. CDR1 and CDR2 from the germline V gene are LNHDA and SQIVND (reference sequence). V was clipped by 6 bases and J by 2 bases, with 14 bases between them. The CDR3 sequence is CASRGTGFGNQPQHF. DNA of the CDR3: TGTGCCAGTAGGGGAACAGGTTTTGGCAATCAGCCCCAGCATTTT.

The rearrangement links TRBV19 to TRBJ1-1; D remains unclear. The germline CDR1 and CDR2 sequences are LNHDA and SQIVND (reference sequence). The CDR3 totals 13 residues. Trimming removed 3 bases from V and 3 bases from J, with 8 bases in between. The CDR3: CASSIGEDTEAFF. CDR3 coding DNA: TGTGCCAGTAGTATCGGGGAGGACACTGAAGCTTTCTTT.

The chain carries TRBV27 and TRBJ2-3, with D maybe TRBD2 (6 bases). The germline CDR1 and CDR2 sequences are MNHEY and SMNVEV (reference sequence). CDR3 size: 15 residues. The V end was cut by 5 bases, the J end by 2 bases, with 14 bases between. Here the CDR3 DNA reads TGTGCCAGCAGTCCGGGACTTCCTTACACAGATACGCAGTATTTT. Translation gives CASSPGLPYTDTQYF.

The chain carries TRBV6-2 or TRBV6-3 and TRBJ1-2; 10 bases line up with TRBD1. The V segment lost 6 bases and the J segment 7 bases; nucleotides outside the gene matches: 8. The CDR3 loop spans 14 amino acids. Germline loops: CDR1 MNHEY, CDR2 SVGEGT. DNA for the CDR3: TGTGCCAGCAGCCTCCAGGACAGGGGGATTGGCTACACCTTC. Translating gives CASSLQDRGIGYTF.

The chain uses TRBV24-1 and TRBJ2-2, with D hard to call. This CDR3 has 13 amino acids. Germline V gene sequence: CDR1 KGHDR, CDR2 SFDVKD. V lost 9 bases and J lost 6, with 13 bases in between. Here the CDR3 DNA reads TGTGCCACCGCAGAGGTCGGTTCCGGGGAGCTGTTTTTT. Amino acids: CATAEVGSGELFF.

The J gene is TRBJ1-2, the V gene TRBV18, with D perhaps TRBD1 (6 bases). CDR1 and CDR2 (germline): KGHSH, LQKENI. The CDR3 extends over 16 amino acids. Deletions cut 1 base from V and 0 bases from J, with 12 bases between. Here the CDR3 reads CASSPRTVESNYGYTF. DNA of the CDR3: TGTGCCAGCTCACCACGGACAGTTGAATCTAACTATGGCTACACCTTC.

V gene TRBV4-1 combines with J gene TRBJ1-2; maybe TRBD1 (5 bases). The CDR3 runs 16 residues. V shed 2 bases and J shed 7 bases, with 20 bases lying between them. The germline CDR1 and CDR2 sequences are MGHRA and YSYEKL. As DNA, the CDR3 is TGCGCCAGCAGCCAATCCTATTTCGGGACGGAGGGTGGCTACACCTTC. It is translated as CASSQSYFGTEGGYTF.

The J gene is TRBJ2-6, the V gene TRBV6-2 or TRBV6-3, with 7 nucleotides matching TRBD1. Germline-derived CDR1 and CDR2 are MNHEY and SVGEGT. The ends lost 0 bases at V and 1 base at J; junction bases unmatched: 12. This CDR3 comprises 20 residues. CDR3 coding DNA: TGTGCCAGCAGTTACTCATTATGGCAGGGGGAAGGTTCTGGGGCCAACGTCCTGACTTTC. The encoded protein is CASSYSLWQGEGSGANVLTF.